What follows are 14 T cell receptor beta chains derived from one specimen sequenced in a study of prognosis after radiotherapy for stage I lung cancer. Amplicons of TCR beta CDR3 were generated from genomic DNA by two-round multiplex PCR. The authors ran first-round PCR with primers specific to each TRBV and TRBJ gene. TCRdb re-derived calls from the multiplex PCR reads in MiXCR, one entry per CDR3 protein. The sample contains tens of thousands of distinct CDR3 sequences, roughly 35% of which appear only once. Here the sequenced sample was PBMCs, taken before or after stereotactic body radiation therapy (not recorded which). The source is a donor older than 45 with non-small cell lung cancer.

This clonotype showed up many times. The chain is built from TRBV2 and TRBJ1-4; D is uncertain. Trimming removed 4 bases from V and 0 bases from J, with 6 bases in between. Germline V gives CDR1 SNHLY, CDR2 FYNNEI. This CDR3 contains 14 residues. CDR3 in amino acids: CASSGRTTNEKLFF. The CDR3 coding sequence is TGTGCCAGCAGTGGTAGGACAACTAATGAAAAACTGTTTTTT.

This clonotype was counted many times. The chain recombines TRBV4-1 with TRBJ2-5, with 7 bases fitting TRBD2. This CDR3 contains 17 residues. Germline CDR1 MGHRA, CDR2 YSYEKL. The V and J ends lost 3 bases and 3 bases, in that order; junction bases with no gene match: 13. DNA for the CDR3: TGCGCCAGCAGCCAGATCGGGCTAGCGGTAATAAAAGAGACCCAGTACTTC. Translating gives CASSQIGLAVIKETQYF.

This clonotype was observed once. The junction and the germline gene differ at one end; a read error may be behind it. This rearrangement joins TRBV11-3 to TRBJ2-5; D call uncertain. The germline CDR1 and CDR2 sequences are SGHNT and YENEEA. This CDR3 spans 12 amino acids. In nucleotides, the CDR3 is TGTCCCCTCGAGGTGGCGGAAGAGACCCAGTGCTTC. Translation: CPLEVAEETQCF.

Of note for this clonotype: Being one base from a much bigger clone, this may be a read error. This chain connects TRBV9 to TRBJ1-5; possible D gene TRBD1, 6 bases. The CDR3 totals 13 residues. Trimming removed 5 bases from V and 4 bases from J, with 10 bases in between. Germline CDR1 SGDLS, CDR2 YYNGEE. The CDR3 DNA sequence: TGTGCCAGCAGAGTGGACAGTAATCAGCCCCAGCATTTT. Amino acids: CASRVDSNQPQHF.

This clonotype was detected ten times or more. The rearrangement joins TRBV15 to TRBJ2-6; TRBD1 matches 8 bases. This CDR3 has 18 residues. Losses at the gene ends were 3 bases for V and 0 bases for J; bases not matched to a gene: 7. Germline V CDR1 and CDR2: LNHNV, YYDKDF (reference sequence). The CDR3 here is CATSSIGQGISGANVLTF. The CDR3 DNA is TGTGCCACCAGCAGTATAGGACAGGGAATCTCTGGGGCCAACGTCCTGACTTTC.

The sample holds many counts of this clonotype. The V and J genes are TRBV9 and TRBJ2-3; a weak D match, TRBD2 (6 bases). The germline gives CDR1 SGDLS, CDR2 YYNGEE. Trimming removed 0 bases from V and 5 bases from J, with 13 bases in between. The CDR3 has 15 residues. The CDR3 spells CASSVAGVAGDTQYF. The CDR3 DNA follows: TGTGCCAGCAGCGTAGCGGGAGTTGCGGGAGATACGCAGTATTTT.

This clonotype was found many times. The chain uses TRBV6-9 and TRBJ1-3; D may be TRBD1 (5 bases). The CDR3 extends over 14 amino acids. Trimming pared 3 bases from V and 4 bases from J, leaving 10 bases between. Germline V lookup: CDR1 MNHGY, CDR2 SVAAGI. CDR3 region: CASSYGAVGNTIYF. CDR3 DNA: TGTGCCAGCAGTTACGGGGCGGTCGGAAACACCATATATTTT.

This clonotype was detected only a few times. This clone may be a read error of a much larger clone one base away. The J gene is TRBJ1-2, the V gene TRBV7-8; a weak D match, TRBD1 (6 bases). The CDR3 has 13 residues. Looked up from germline, CDR1 is SGHVS and CDR2 is FQNEAQ. The CDR3 spells CASSGVGGYVYTF. The CDR3 nucleotides are TGTGCCAGCAGCGGCGTTGGGGGCTATGTCTACACCTTC.

This clonotype was found many times. The rearrangement links TRBV12-3 or TRBV12-4 to TRBJ2-3; unclear D gene. Trimming left V 3 bases short and J 6 bases short, with 4 bases between. The CDR3 is made up of 11 amino acids. CDR3: CASSFRDTQYF. The CDR3 bases are TGTGCCAGCAGTTTCAGGGATACGCAGTATTTT.

For this clonotype: This sequence is one base from a far larger clone and is likely a read error. The rearrangement uses TRBV7-8 and TRBJ1-5; no clear D gene. This CDR3 has 15 amino acids. The germline V and J ends were trimmed by 5 bases and 2 bases, with 13 bases remaining between them. Germline CDR1 SGHVS, CDR2 FQNEAQ. CDR3 in amino acids: CASSQGACGNQPQHF. The CDR3 DNA is TGTGCCAGCAGCCAAGGTGCCTGCGGCAATCAGCCCCAGCATTTT.

This clonotype appeared many times. This chain links TRBV7-3 with TRBJ1-1; D gene unclear. V was trimmed by 3 bases and J by 2 bases, leaving 7 bases between them. CDR3 size: 13 residues. In germline, CDR1 is SGHTA, CDR2 FQGTGA. In DNA, the CDR3 is TGTGCCAGCAGCTTCTGGGCCAACACTGAAGCTTTCTTT. Translation gives CASSFWANTEAFF.

This clonotype was picked up many times. The gene calls are TRBV2 and TRBJ2-3; TRBD2 might be the D (6 bases). CDR3 length: 14 residues. Germline lookup yields CDR1 SNHLY and CDR2 FYNNEI. The germline V and J ends were trimmed by 6 bases and 2 bases, with 12 bases remaining between them. This CDR3 reads CASRSSGNTDTQYF. CDR3 bases: TGTGCCAGCAGGAGTAGCGGCAACACAGATACGCAGTATTTT.

The V call is TRBV12-3 or TRBV12-4, the J call TRBJ1-6; D unresolved. V gave up 11 bases and J gave up 10 bases, with 18 bases separating them. This CDR3 has 13 amino acids. The chain's CDR3 is CACLFGVGSPLHF. In DNA, the CDR3 is TGTGCCTGCCTTTTCGGGGTCGGGTCACCCCTCCACTTT.

A word on this clonotype: Just one base apart from a much larger clone, this may be a read error. The chain uses TRBV10-2 and TRBJ2-7, with D perhaps TRBD2 (5 bases). The CDR3 has 12 amino acids. Germline V gene lookup returns CDR1 WSHSY and CDR2 SAAADI. Between the trimmed V and J ends, which lost 10 bases and 6 bases, there was a span of 16 bases. The CDR3 spells CANCKRTFEQYF. As DNA, the CDR3 is TGCGCCAACTGTAAGCGGACTTTCGAGCAGTACTTC.